What follows is one TCR beta chain and its context. TCRdb itself ran the PCR reads through MiXCR, one entry per CDR3 protein. The sample includes 9,500 to 11,000 distinct CDR3 sequences, about 54% of them seen just once. These data are taken from a study of tumor-infiltrating lymphocytes in oesophageal squamous cell carcinoma. The CDR3 covers 17 residues. CDR1 is SGHVT and CDR2 is SQSDAQ in the germline V gene. Specimen: esophageal tumor tissue. This sequence was found in a female donor with esophageal squamous cell carcinoma. This chain joins TRBV7-4 and TRBJ2-1; 8 positions agree with TRBD1. The tail of the sequence fits TRBJ2-5 better, so the J call may be wrong. CDR3 sequence reads: CASSLAITGGGQETQYF. DNA of the CDR3: TGTGCCAGCAGCTTAGCGATAACAGGGGGTGGCCAAGAGACCCAGTACTTC.